The 6 T cell receptor beta chains below come from one sample, sequenced in a study of blood T cell repertoires in COVID-19. The repertoire was sequenced with immunoSEQ multiplex PCR; TCRdb's copy has only in-frame clones and lacks some. In the table there are about 46,000 clones, under 95% of which are singletons. The sequenced material came from peripheral blood. The receptor set was obtained from a man in his fifties with acute or convalescent COVID-19.

The V gene is TRBV4-2, the J gene TRBJ2-3; 12 bases agree with TRBD2. Germline CDR1 reads LGHNA; CDR2 reads YNFKEQ. The length of the CDR3 is 15 residues. The V gene end was trimmed by 0 bases and the J gene end by 9 bases; junction bases not matched to a gene: 4. CDR3 amino acids: CASSQETSGGGTQYF. CDR3 DNA sequence: TGTGCCAGCAGCCAAGAGACTAGCGGGGGTGGGACGCAGTATTTT.

V usage is TRBV27 and J usage is TRBJ1-2; 7 bases are shared with TRBD1. The length of the CDR3 is 13 residues. Germline V gene data show CDR1 as MNHEY and CDR2 as SMNVEV (reference sequence). V lost 6 bases, J lost 3 bases, and 4 bases stayed unmatched. The CDR3 DNA reads TGTGCCAGCAGCCCAGGACAGGACTATGGCTACACCTTC. Protein: CASSPGQDYGYTF.

The chain links TRBV12-5 to TRBJ1-1; D possibly corresponds to TRBD1 (5 bases). Germline-derived CDR1 and CDR2 are LGHNT and FRNRAP. There are 13 residues in the CDR3. V lost 3 bases, J lost 1 base, and 6 bases lay in between. CDR3 bases: TGTGCTAGTGGTTTAGGGGCGAACACTGAAGCTTTCTTT. Its protein product is CASGLGANTEAFF.

The gene calls are TRBV18 and TRBJ1-2; D is possibly TRBD1 (6 bases). There are 15 residues in the CDR3. Germline V gene sequence: CDR1 KGHSH, CDR2 LQKENI. With 2 bases removed from V and 3 bases from J, the gap between germline ends came to 13 bases. The CDR3 region is CASSPGTGRYYGYTF. CDR3 in DNA: TGTGCCAGCTCACCAGGAACAGGGAGATACTATGGCTACACCTTC.

The rearrangement links TRBV18 to TRBJ2-3, with D perhaps TRBD2 (5 bases). The CDR3 contains 16 residues. Trimming removed 6 bases at V and 3 bases at J, with 19 bases between. CDR1 is KGHSH, CDR2 LQKENI, per germline. CDR3 in DNA: TGTGCCAGCTCCAACCCCGTCGGTAGGGAGACAGATACGCAGTATTTT. Its protein product is CASSNPVGRETDTQYF.

This clone was seen a handful of times. The V and J genes are TRBV28 and TRBJ2-7, with no clear D. Germline V gene data show CDR1 as MDHEN and CDR2 as SYDVKM. Trimming took off 6 bases at V and 3 bases at J, with 12 bases between the two ends. The CDR3 extends over 13 amino acids. The chain's CDR3 is CASSLRRHYEQYF. CDR3 nucleotide sequence: TGTGCCAGCAGCCTCCGGCGGCACTACGAGCAGTACTTC.